The rows below give T cell receptor beta chains drawn from one sample of a study of patients and donors after allogeneic stem cell transplantation. TCRdb re-derived calls from the RT-PCR reads in MiXCR, one entry per CDR3 protein. The sample has under 200,000 distinct CDR3 sequences; 25% to 35% are singletons. The sequencing input was blood, either unsorted or a sorted T cell fraction (not recorded which). The receptor set was obtained from a human donor who was either an allogeneic HSCT recipient or a stem cell or donor lymphocyte infusion donor (not recorded which). It is not recorded whose cells these are; they may come from a transplant donor. Both conserved end residues are part of each CDR3. The D gene is left open where the match is weak. Size tells how often a clone was seen (once, few, many) or the class of an expanded clone, and some rows leave it out.

V	D	length	size	J	DNA	CDR3
TRBV12-3/TRBV12-4	NA	14	NA	TRBJ1-4	TGTGCCAGTTGGGGCGGTGAAACTAATGAAAAACTGTTTTTT	CASWGGETNEKLFF
TRBV27	NA	12	few	TRBJ1-5	TGTGCCAGCAGTCCCCTTAATCAGCCCCAGCATTTT	CASSPLNQPQHF
TRBV2	NA	12	many	TRBJ1-1	TGTGCCAGCAGGTTTGGGGGAACTGAAGCTTTCTTT	CASRFGGTEAFF
TRBV11-2	NA	14	once	TRBJ2-4	TGTGCCAGCAGCCTAACCTTAGCCAAAAACATTCAGTACTTC	CASSLTLAKNIQYF
TRBV6-5	TRBD1	15	NA	TRBJ1-6	TGTGCCAGCAGTTACAGCGACAGGGGGATGCCACCCCTCCACTTT	CASSYSDRGMPPLHF
TRBV4-2	TRBD2	17	few	TRBJ2-1	TGTGCCAGCAGCCAAGACCGGGGGGTCAGCTCCTACAATGAGCAGTTCTTC	CASSQDRGVSSYNEQFF
TRBV10-3	TRBD2	18	few	TRBJ2-3	TGTGCCATCAGTACGGGAGCGGGAGCTAGTGGAAGCACAGATACGCAGTATTTT	CAISTGAGASGSTDTQYF
TRBV4-2	NA	16	NA	TRBJ1-5	TGTGCCAGCAGCCCCTGGAGGACACCCACCCATCAGCCCCAGCATTTT	CASSPWRTPTHQPQHF
TRBV7-9	NA	14	NA	TRBJ1-4	TGTGCCAGCAGCCTAGCCTCAACTAATGAAAAACTGTTTTTT	CASSLASTNEKLFF
TRBV6-5	NA	15	NA	TRBJ2-2	TGTGCCAGCAGTCGAGCGCCATCCAACACCGGGGAGCTGTTTTTT	CASSRAPSNTGELFF
TRBV12-3/TRBV12-4	TRBD1	14	few	TRBJ1-4	TGTGCCAGCAGCTGGGACAGGCTGAATGAAAAACTGTTTTTT	CASSWDRLNEKLFF